The clone carrying this T cell receptor beta chain appeared a single time. Antigen: not known. The multiple sclerosis controls were treatment-naive patients affected by stable or active relapsing-remitting disease. The sample comes from a study of CD8 T cells in Susac syndrome. Whole-study results and caveats: By the study's own acknowledgment, its TCR sequencing and HLA analysis included relatively few individuals.

The RNA, about 0.45 to 1 ug, was put through reverse transcription using random hexamers. By means of immunoSEQ multiplex PCR, TCR beta CDR3 spanning 54 Vbeta and 13 Jbeta underwent amplification. MiXCR, run by TCRdb on the immunoSEQ multiplex PCR reads, gives a single entry per CDR3 protein. The sample includes roughly 150,000 distinct CDR3 sequences, around 95% of them seen just once. Trimming removed 5 bases at V and 7 bases at J, with 18 bases between. The CDR3 has 16 residues. Sequencing was performed on CD8+ T cells from PBMCs. This sequence originates from a human donor with multiple sclerosis. The chain is built from TRBV12-3 or TRBV12-4 and TRBJ1-6, with D possibly being TRBD1 (6 bases). The DNA of the CDR3 is TGTGCCAGCAGTCCATCCTCCAGGGGCAAGAATTCACCCCTCCACTTT. It codes for CASSPSSRGKNSPLHF.